The 25 T cell receptor beta chains presented below share a single source sample, sequenced in a study of Graves' ophthalmopathy and Graves' hyperthyroidism. TCR beta CDR3 amplification used RNA transcripts. In the first round, RT-PCR was carried out with HTBI primers, and a multiplex PCR formed the second round. TCRdb used MiXCR to reprocess the multiplex PCR reads, holding one entry per CDR3 protein. In the table there are around 40,000 distinct CDR3 sequences, roughly half of which are singletons. Sequencing used peripheral blood. These receptors came from an adult man with Graves' ophthalmopathy.

This chain uses TRBV2 with TRBJ2-5, with 10 bases fitting TRBD2. The CDR3 totals 16 residues. Germline V CDR1 and CDR2: SNHLY, FYNNEI. Trimming removed 2 bases from V and 0 bases from J; junction bases left unmatched: 3. The CDR3 DNA is TGTGCCAGCAGTGAATGGCTAGCGGGGGACCAAGAGACCCAGTACTTC. Amino acids: CASSEWLAGDQETQYF.

This clonotype appeared many times. The chain combines TRBV15 with TRBJ2-7; TRBD2 is a possible D gene (6 bases). The germline V gene encodes CDR1 LNHNV and CDR2 YYDKDF (reference sequence). The ends were cut back, 0 bases at V and 5 bases at J, with 14 bases in the middle. This CDR3 is built from 15 residues. CDR3 sequence: CATSRDRGGSNEQYF. The DNA of the CDR3 is TGTGCCACCAGCAGAGATCGAGGAGGGTCCAACGAGCAGTACTTC.

CDR3 DNA sequence: TGTGCCAGCAGTGAAGCTGGGGGGGCCAACGAGCAGTACTTC. It codes for CASSEAGGANEQYF. This chain uses TRBV6-2 or TRBV6-3 with TRBJ2-7, with D tentatively TRBD2 (7 bases). Germline CDR1 and CDR2: MNHEY and SVGEGT. The length of the CDR3 is 14 residues. V lost 5 bases and J lost 5, with 16 bases in between.

This clonotype was counted a single time. This rearrangement joins TRBV20-1 to TRBJ2-7, with D maybe TRBD1 (5 bases). V gave up 7 bases and J gave up 2 bases, with 15 bases separating them. Germline CDR1 and CDR2: DFQATT and SNEGSKA (reference sequence). This CDR3 has 13 amino acids. This chain's CDR3 is CSGRTPDTYEQYF. The CDR3 DNA sequence: TGCAGTGGCAGGACACCCGACACCTACGAGCAGTACTTC.

With regard to this clonotype: A read error may account for a junction end that differs from germline. The genes are TRBV19 and TRBJ2-3, with D tentatively TRBD1 (6 bases). This CDR3 has 15 amino acids. The germline V gene encodes CDR1 LNHDA and CDR2 SQIVND (reference sequence). CDR3 protein: CASREYGGHTDMQYF. The DNA of the CDR3 is TGTGCCAGTAGAGAGTATGGGGGACACACAGATATGCAGTATTTT.

The chain combines TRBV2 with TRBJ1-5; 8 bases line up with TRBD1. V trimming: 8 bases; J trimming: 5 bases; junction bases outside the gene matches: 11. The germline V gene encodes CDR1 SNHLY and CDR2 FYNNEI. The length of the CDR3 is 15 residues. This chain's CDR3 is CASSGQAGFYQPQHF. CDR3 nucleotide sequence: TGTGCCAGCTCGGGACAGGCCGGATTCTATCAGCCCCAGCATTTT. The full variable domain, with the rest looked up from reference TRBV2 and TRBJ1-5, is EPEVTQTPSHQVTQMGQEVILRCVPISNHLYFYWYRQILGQKVEFLVSFYNNEISEKSEIFDDQFSVERPDGSNFTLKIRSTKLEDSAMYFCASSGQAGFYQPQHFGDGTRLSIL.

Details on this clonotype: It is unclear where the CDR3 begins or ends on the DNA, so no DNA is shown, and the CDR3 is as TCRdb lists it. V gene TRBV5-6 combines with J gene TRBJ2-5; the listed D gene, TRBD1, was not tested against the DNA. The CDR3 adds up to 21 amino acids, both ends counted. Germline V gives CDR1 SGHDT, CDR2 YYEEEE. CDR3 region: CASSFYICSAQGQGGQETQYF.

This clonotype was seen a few times. The junction departs from the called germline gene at one end, perhaps through a read error. CDR3 region: CACSQQDGSAETQYF. In nucleotides, the CDR3 is TGTGCCTGCAGCCAGCAGGACGGGAGTGCAGAGACCCAGTACTTC. The chain combines TRBV7-9 with TRBJ2-5, with TRBD2 as a possible D gene (6 bases). CDR3 size: 15 residues. Per germline, CDR1 SEHNR and CDR2 FQNEAQ (reference sequence).

This chain uses TRBV12-3 or TRBV12-4 with TRBJ2-5; 7 bases line up with TRBD1. The CDR3 is 13 amino acids. V trimming: 5 bases; J trimming: 1 base; junction bases outside the gene matches: 1. CDR3 region: CASSRTGQETQYF. The CDR3 DNA follows: TGTGCCAGCAGTCGGACAGGCCAAGAGACCCAGTACTTC.

This clonotype has a single count. The chain has TRBV7-9 and TRBJ1-2; TRBD1 might be the D (5 bases). CDR1 and CDR2 from the germline V gene are SEHNR and FQNEAQ (reference sequence). V was shortened by 5 bases and J by 6 bases, with 13 bases between the two germline ends. The CDR3 spans 13 residues. The CDR3 DNA sequence: TGTGCCAGCAGCGACGGGGACGACAATGGCTACACCTTC. Amino acids: CASSDGDDNGYTF. Full variable domain (outside the CDR3, taken from reference TRBV7-9 and TRBJ1-2): DTGVSQNPRHKITKRGQNVTFRCDPISEHNRLYWYRQTLGQGPEFLTYFQNEAQLEKSRLLSDRFSAERPKGSFSTLEIQRTEQGDSAMYLCASSDGDDNGYTFGSGTRLTVV.

The chain carries TRBV5-6 and TRBJ1-1, with 8 bases that match TRBD1. V shed 7 bases, J shed 1 base, and the junction held 12 bases outside the gene matches. The germline gives CDR1 SGHDT, CDR2 YYEEEE. The CDR3 spans 16 residues. The CDR3 DNA follows: TGTGCCAGCGGCTCCACTGGACAGGGTGGGAACACTGAAGCTTTCTTT. It codes for CASGSTGQGGNTEAFF.

The J gene is TRBJ2-1, the V gene TRBV4-3; 9 bases fit TRBD2. CDR3 length equals 13 residues. The germline gives CDR1 LGHNA, CDR2 YSLEER. With 0 bases clipped from V and 10 bases from J, the junction kept 1 base outside the gene matches. DNA of the CDR3: TGCGCCAGCAGCCAAGAGAGCGGGAGGGAGCAGTTCTTC. Its protein is CASSQESGREQFF.

This clonotype occurred many times. The rearrangement joins TRBV28 to TRBJ2-1; TRBD1 aligns across 7 bases. The CDR3 totals 19 residues. Germline assignment: CDR1 MDHEN and CDR2 SYDVKM. V was clipped by 3 bases and J by 7 bases; unmatched bases: 21. Here the CDR3 DNA reads TGTGCCAGCAGTTTGGGCGGACTCAGGGGGACATACTATAGGAATGAGCAGTTCTTC. Translated: CASSLGGLRGTYYRNEQFF.

The chain uses TRBV14 and TRBJ2-7, with 8 positions matching TRBD2. The V and J ends lost 0 bases and 6 bases, in that order; junction bases with no gene match: 10. Germline CDR1 is SGHDN and CDR2 is FVKESK. CDR3 length equals 16 residues. CDR3 DNA: TGTGCCAGCAGCCAAGATGTGAGCGGGAGAGGTGGCGAGCAGTACTTC. Translated: CASSQDVSGRGGEQYF.

Details on this clonotype: A clone one base away is much larger, so this may be a read error. The CDR3 end shows no conserved phenylalanine or tryptophan, and so a read error is likely. The chain is built from TRBV11-2 and TRBJ2-7; 7 bases align to TRBD2. The V and J ends lost 1 base and 6 bases, in that order; junction bases with no gene match: 15. Germline CDR1 reads SGHAT; CDR2 reads FQNNGV. The length of the CDR3 is 17 residues. The CDR3 coding sequence is TGTGCCAGCAGCTTAGGGATCGGCCGGGAGGATCTCGCCGAGCAGTACATC. It encodes CASSLGIGREDLAEQYI.

Of note for this clonotype: The CDR3 does not end in the conserved phenylalanine or tryptophan, so this is likely a read error. Because the CDR3's place on the DNA is in doubt, the DNA is left out and the CDR3 is given as listed by TCRdb. The CDR3 reads CASSKEGLDGYTFGS. This chain uses TRBV19 with TRBJ2-1. Inclusive of both ends, the CDR3 amounts to 15 amino acids. Germline CDR1 is LNHDA and CDR2 is SQIVND (reference sequence).

This clonotype was counted a few times. The CDR3 loop is CSVIDNEQFF. CDR3 coding DNA: TGCAGCGTTATAGACAATGAGCAGTTCTTC. The chain links TRBV29-1 to TRBJ2-1; D gene ambiguous. The V and J ends lost 5 bases and 5 bases respectively, with 4 bases between them. The CDR3 is made up of 10 amino acids. Germline CDR1 and CDR2: SQVTM and ANQGSEA.

By proportion, this clonotype is medium-sized. The germline gene is not matched at one end of the junction; a read error may be the cause. The rearrangement uses TRBV7-7 and TRBJ2-5; D is possibly TRBD1 (6 bases). This CDR3 region has 14 residues. Germline CDR1 is SSHAT and CDR2 is FNYEAQ (reference sequence). DNA of the CDR3: TGTGCTAGCAGCTCCTTTGGGGGCGGGGAGACCCAGTACTTC. This encodes CASSSFGGGETQYF.

Ten or more counts support this clonotype. The chain combines TRBV18 with TRBJ1-1; tentative D call: TRBD1 (5 bases). The CDR3 runs 14 residues. V lost 2 bases and J lost 6, with 13 bases in between. CDR1 is KGHSH and CDR2 is LQKENI in the germline V gene. DNA of the CDR3: TGTGCCAGCTCACCAATGGGGGTAGACGCTGAAGCTTTCTTT. Residues: CASSPMGVDAEAFF.

This clonotype came up many times. The rearrangement joins TRBV9 to TRBJ2-1, with TRBD2 matching 16 bases. J gave up 14 bases and V 4 bases, and 9 bases lay outside the gene matches. The CDR3 covers 15 residues. Looked up from germline, CDR1 is SGDLS and CDR2 is YYNGEE. CDR3: CASSLTGTSGRAEFF. As DNA, the CDR3 is TGTGCCAGCAGCTTAACCGGGACTAGCGGGAGGGCGGAGTTCTTC.

This clonotype is medium-sized (0.01 to 0.1%) within its sample. This rearrangement joins TRBV25-1 to TRBJ1-4; D call uncertain. Germline CDR1 and CDR2: MGHDK and SYGVNS. The CDR3 totals 17 residues. V lost 3 bases and J lost 2, with 16 bases in between. The CDR3 loop reads CASSDLESGWTNEKLFF. The CDR3 DNA sequence: TGTGCCAGCAGTGACCTCGAGTCGGGTTGGACTAATGAAAAACTGTTTTTT.

In this sample, this clonotype turned up many times. This chain uses TRBV20-1 with TRBJ1-3, with D uncertain. This CDR3 comprises 16 residues. Trimming took 0 bases from V and 0 from J, leaving 12 bases between them. Germline CDR1 and CDR2: DFQATT and SNEGSKA (reference sequence). CDR3: CSAREPKISSGNTIYF. The CDR3 DNA reads as TGCAGTGCTAGAGAACCTAAGATTAGCTCTGGAAACACCATATATTTT.

The chain links TRBV7-6 to TRBJ2-1; the D call may be TRBD1 or TRBD2 (5 bases each). Trimming stripped 3 bases from V and 4 bases from J, with 19 bases between. The CDR3 is made up of 17 amino acids. Germline assignment: CDR1 SGHVS and CDR2 FNYEAQ. The CDR3 loop reads CASSFQNTGTSYNEQFF. DNA for the CDR3: TGTGCCAGCAGCTTCCAGAACACCGGGACGTCATACAATGAGCAGTTCTTC.

The chain recombines TRBV7-2 with TRBJ1-5; D is unclear. Germline V lookup: CDR1 SGHTA, CDR2 FQGNSA. V was cut by 5 bases and J by 11 bases, with 19 bases left in between. CDR3 length: 14 amino acids. CDR3 in amino acids: CASSPTRVQETQHF. The CDR3, as DNA: TGTGCCAGCAGCCCCACACGGGTCCAAGAGACCCAGCATTTT.

Ten or more counts support this clonotype. The V call is TRBV5-4, the J call TRBJ2-1, with 9 bases fitting TRBD2. Germline V gives CDR1 SGHNT, CDR2 YYREEE (reference sequence). This CDR3 comprises 16 residues. The trim removed 3 bases at V and 3 bases at J, leaving 7 bases unmatched. CDR3 residues: CASSSLAGGLYNEQFF. The CDR3 DNA follows: TGTGCCAGCAGCTCCTTGGCGGGAGGGCTCTACAATGAGCAGTTCTTC.